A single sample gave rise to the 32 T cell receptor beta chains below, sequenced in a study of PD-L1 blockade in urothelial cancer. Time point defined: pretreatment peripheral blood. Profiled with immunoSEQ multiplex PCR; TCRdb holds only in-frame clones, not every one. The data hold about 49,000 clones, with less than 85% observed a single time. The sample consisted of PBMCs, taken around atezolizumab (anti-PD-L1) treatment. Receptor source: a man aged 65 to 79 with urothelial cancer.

The CDR3 loop is CATSTVTYEQYF. In DNA form, the CDR3 reads TGTGCCACCAGCACTGTTACCTACGAGCAGTACTTC. The chain employs TRBV15 and TRBJ2-7, with D unresolved. The ends were cut back, 4 bases at V and 2 bases at J, with 6 bases in the middle. The CDR3 is made up of 12 amino acids. CDR1 LNHNV and CDR2 YYDKDF come from the germline V gene (reference sequence).

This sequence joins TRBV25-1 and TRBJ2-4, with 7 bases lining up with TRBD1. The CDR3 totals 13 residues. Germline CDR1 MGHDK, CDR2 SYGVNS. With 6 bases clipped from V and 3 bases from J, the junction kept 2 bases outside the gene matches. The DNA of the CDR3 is TGTGCCAGCAGCCCAGGGGGCAAAAACATTCAGTACTTC. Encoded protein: CASSPGGKNIQYF.

CDR3 sequence (DNA): TGCGCCAGCAGCGCCCGAGGTCTAAACACTGAAGCTTTCTTT. Encoded protein: CASSARGLNTEAFF. V gene TRBV5-1 combines with J gene TRBJ1-1; D call uncertain. There are 14 residues in the CDR3. CDR1 and CDR2 from the germline V gene are SGHRS and YFSETQ. The V end was cut by 4 bases, the J end by 2 bases, with 12 bases between. The entire variable domain, with the rest obtained from reference TRBV5-1 and TRBJ1-1, is as follows: KAGVTQTPRYLIKTRGQQVTLSCSPISGHRSVSWYQQTPGQGLQFLFEYFSETQRNKGNFPGRFSGRQFSNSRSEMNVSTLELGDSALYLCASSARGLNTEAFFGQGTRLTVV.

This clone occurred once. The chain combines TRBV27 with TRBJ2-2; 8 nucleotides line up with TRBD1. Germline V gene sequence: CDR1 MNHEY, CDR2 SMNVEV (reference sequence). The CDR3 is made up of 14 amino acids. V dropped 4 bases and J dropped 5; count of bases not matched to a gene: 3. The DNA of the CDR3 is TGTGCCAGCAGTTACAGGGGGAGAACCGGGGAGCTGTTTTTT. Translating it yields CASSYRGRTGELFF.

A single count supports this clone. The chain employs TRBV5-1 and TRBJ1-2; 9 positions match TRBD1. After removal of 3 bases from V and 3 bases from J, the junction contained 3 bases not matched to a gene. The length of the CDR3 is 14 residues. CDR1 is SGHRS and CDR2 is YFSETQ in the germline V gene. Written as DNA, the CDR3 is TGCGCCAGCAGCTCCCGGACAGGGGACTATGGCTACACCTTC. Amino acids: CASSSRTGDYGYTF.

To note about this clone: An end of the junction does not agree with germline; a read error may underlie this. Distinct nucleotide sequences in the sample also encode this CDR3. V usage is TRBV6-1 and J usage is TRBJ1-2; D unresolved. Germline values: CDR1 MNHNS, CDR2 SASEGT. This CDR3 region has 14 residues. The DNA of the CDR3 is TGTGCCAGCAACACTCTATCGGGAGTTCATGGTTACACCTTC. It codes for CASNTLSGVHGYTF.

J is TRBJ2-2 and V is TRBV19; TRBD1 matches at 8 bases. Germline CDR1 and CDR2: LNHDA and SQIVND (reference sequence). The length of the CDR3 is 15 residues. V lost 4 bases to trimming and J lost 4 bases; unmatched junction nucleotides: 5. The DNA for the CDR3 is TGTGCCAGTAGTAGCCGGACAGGGACCACCGGGGAGCTGTTTTTT. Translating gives CASSSRTGTTGELFF.

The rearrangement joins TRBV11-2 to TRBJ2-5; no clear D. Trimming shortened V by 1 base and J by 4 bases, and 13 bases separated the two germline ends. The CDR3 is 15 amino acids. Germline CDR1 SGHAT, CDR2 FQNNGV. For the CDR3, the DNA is TGTGCCAGCAGCTTAGTCCCGGGTAGGAGAGAGACCCAGTACTTC. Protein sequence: CASSLVPGRRETQYF.

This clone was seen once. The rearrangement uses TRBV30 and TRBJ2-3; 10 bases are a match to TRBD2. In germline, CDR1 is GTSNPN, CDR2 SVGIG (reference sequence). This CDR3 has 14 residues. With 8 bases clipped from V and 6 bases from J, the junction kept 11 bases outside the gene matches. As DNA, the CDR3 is TGTGCCGAGCGACTAGCGGGCCCTTTGGATACGCAGTATTTT. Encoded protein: CAERLAGPLDTQYF.

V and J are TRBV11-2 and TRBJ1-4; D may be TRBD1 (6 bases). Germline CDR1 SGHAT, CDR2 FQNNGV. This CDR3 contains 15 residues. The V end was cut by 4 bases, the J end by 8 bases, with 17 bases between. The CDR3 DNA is TGTGCCAGCAGCTCTTCCAGGGGATGGGGAGAAAAACTGTTTTTT. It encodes CASSSSRGWGEKLFF.

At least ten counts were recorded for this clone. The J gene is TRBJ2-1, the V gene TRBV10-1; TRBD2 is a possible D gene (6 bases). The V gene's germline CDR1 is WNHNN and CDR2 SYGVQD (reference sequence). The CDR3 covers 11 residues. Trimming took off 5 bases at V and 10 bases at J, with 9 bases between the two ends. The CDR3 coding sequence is TGCGCCAGCAGTAGGAGCGGGGAGCAGTTCTTC. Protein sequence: CASSRSGEQFF.

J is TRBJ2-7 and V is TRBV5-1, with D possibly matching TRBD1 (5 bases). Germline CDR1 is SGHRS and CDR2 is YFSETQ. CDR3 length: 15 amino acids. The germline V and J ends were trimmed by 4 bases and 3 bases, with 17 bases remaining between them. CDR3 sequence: CASSVQGEALYEQYF. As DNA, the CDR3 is TGCGCCAGCAGCGTTCAGGGTGAGGCTCTCTACGAGCAGTACTTC.

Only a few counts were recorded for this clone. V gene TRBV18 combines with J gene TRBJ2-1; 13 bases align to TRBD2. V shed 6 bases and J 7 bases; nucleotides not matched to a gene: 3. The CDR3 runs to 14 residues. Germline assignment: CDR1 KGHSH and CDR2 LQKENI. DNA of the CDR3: TGTGCCAGCTCCACTAGCGGGAGGGAAAATGAGCAGTTCTTC. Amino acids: CASSTSGRENEQFF.

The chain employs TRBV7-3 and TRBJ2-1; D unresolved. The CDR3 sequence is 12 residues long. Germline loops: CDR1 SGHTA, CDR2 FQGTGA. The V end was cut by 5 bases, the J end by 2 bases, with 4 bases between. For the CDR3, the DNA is TGTGCCAGCAGCGGAGCCTACAATGAGCAGTTCTTC. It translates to CASSGAYNEQFF.

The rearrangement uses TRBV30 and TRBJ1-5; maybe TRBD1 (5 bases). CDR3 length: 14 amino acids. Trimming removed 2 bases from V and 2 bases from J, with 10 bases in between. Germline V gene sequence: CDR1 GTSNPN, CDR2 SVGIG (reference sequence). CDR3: CAWSTGVGNQPQHF. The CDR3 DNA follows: TGTGCCTGGAGTACGGGGGTCGGCAATCAGCCCCAGCATTTT.

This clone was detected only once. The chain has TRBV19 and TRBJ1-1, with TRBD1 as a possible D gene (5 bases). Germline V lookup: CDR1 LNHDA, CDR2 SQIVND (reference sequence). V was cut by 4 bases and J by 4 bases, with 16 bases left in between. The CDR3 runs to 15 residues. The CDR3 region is CASSTTGGFLTEAFF. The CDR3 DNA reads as TGTGCCAGTAGTACCACCGGGGGGTTCCTCACTGAAGCTTTCTTT.

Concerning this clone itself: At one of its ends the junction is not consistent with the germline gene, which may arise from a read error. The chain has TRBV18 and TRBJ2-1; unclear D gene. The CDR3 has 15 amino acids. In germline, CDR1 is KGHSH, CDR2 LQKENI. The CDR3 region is CASSPPWSSYNEQFF. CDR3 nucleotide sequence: TGTGCCAGCTCCCCACCCTGGAGCTCCTACAATGAGCAGTTCTTC.

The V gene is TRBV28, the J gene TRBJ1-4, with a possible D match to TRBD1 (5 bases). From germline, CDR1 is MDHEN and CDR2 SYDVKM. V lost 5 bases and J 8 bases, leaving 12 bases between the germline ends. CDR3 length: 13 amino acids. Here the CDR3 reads CASSAWGKEKLFF. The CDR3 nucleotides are TGTGCCAGCAGTGCGTGGGGCAAGGAAAAACTGTTTTTT.

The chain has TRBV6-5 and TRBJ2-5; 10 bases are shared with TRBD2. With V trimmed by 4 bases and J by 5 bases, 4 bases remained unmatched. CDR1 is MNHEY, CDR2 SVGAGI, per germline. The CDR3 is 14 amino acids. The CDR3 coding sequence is TGTGCCAGCAGTTTAGGGACTAGCGATGAGACCCAGTACTTC. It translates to CASSLGTSDETQYF.

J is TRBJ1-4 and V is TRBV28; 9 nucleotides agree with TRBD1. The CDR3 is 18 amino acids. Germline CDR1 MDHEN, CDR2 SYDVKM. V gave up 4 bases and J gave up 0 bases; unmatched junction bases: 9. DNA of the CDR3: TGTGCCAGCAGTTCCCTCCGGGACAGGGACGCAACTAATGAAAAACTGTTTTTT. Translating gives CASSSLRDRDATNEKLFF.

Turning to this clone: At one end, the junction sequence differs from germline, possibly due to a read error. CDR3 sequence reads: CASSDFPHSSYNEQFF. CDR3 nucleotide sequence: TGTGCCAGCAGCGACTTCCCCCACAGCTCCTACAATGAGCAGTTCTTC. The genes are TRBV6-4 and TRBJ2-1; D is uncertain. The CDR3 is 16 residues long. Germline CDR1 MRHNA, CDR2 SNTAGT.

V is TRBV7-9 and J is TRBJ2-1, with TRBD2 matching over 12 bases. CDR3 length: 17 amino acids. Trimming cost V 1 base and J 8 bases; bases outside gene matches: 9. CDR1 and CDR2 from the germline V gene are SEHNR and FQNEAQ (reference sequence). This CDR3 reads CASSLGRLAGDIDEQFF. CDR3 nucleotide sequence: TGTGCCAGCAGCTTAGGCAGACTAGCGGGAGACATCGATGAGCAGTTCTTC. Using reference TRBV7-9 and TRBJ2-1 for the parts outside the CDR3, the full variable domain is DTGVSQNPRHKITKRGQNVTFRCDPISEHNRLYWYRQTLGQGPEFLTYFQNEAQLEKSRLLSDRFSAERPKGSFSTLEIQRTEQGDSAMYLCASSLGRLAGDIDEQFFGPGTRLTVL.

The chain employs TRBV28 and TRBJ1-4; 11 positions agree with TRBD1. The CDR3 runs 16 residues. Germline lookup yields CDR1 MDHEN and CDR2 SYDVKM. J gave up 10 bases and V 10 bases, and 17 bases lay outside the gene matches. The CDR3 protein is CATSPKGGTGGAKLFF. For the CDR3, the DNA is TGTGCCACCTCCCCTAAGGGTGGGACAGGGGGAGCAAAACTGTTTTTT.

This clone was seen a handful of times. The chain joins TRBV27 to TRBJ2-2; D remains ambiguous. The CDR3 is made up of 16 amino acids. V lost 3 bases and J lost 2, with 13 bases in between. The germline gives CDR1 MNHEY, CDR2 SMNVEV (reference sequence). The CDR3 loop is CASSLLTSINTGELFF. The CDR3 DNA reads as TGTGCCAGCAGTTTGCTAACGTCAATAAACACCGGGGAGCTGTTTTTT.

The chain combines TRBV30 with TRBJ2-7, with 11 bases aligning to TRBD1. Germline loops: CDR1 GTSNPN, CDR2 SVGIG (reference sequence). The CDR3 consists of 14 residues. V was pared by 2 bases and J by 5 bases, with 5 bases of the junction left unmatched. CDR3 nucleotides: TGTGCCTGGAGTCACCGGGACAGGGGGAACGAGCAGTACTTC. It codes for CAWSHRDRGNEQYF.

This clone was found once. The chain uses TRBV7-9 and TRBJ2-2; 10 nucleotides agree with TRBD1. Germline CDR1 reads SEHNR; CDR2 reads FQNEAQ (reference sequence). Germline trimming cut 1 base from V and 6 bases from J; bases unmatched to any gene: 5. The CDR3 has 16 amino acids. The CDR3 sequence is CASSLGPGQGSGELFF. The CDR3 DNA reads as TGTGCCAGCAGCTTAGGGCCGGGACAGGGGTCCGGGGAGCTGTTTTTT. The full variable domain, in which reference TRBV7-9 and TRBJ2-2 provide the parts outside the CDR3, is DTGVSQNPRHKITKRGQNVTFRCDPISEHNRLYWYRQTLGQGPEFLTYFQNEAQLEKSRLLSDRFSAERPKGSFSTLEIQRTEQGDSAMYLCASSLGPGQGSGELFFGEGSRLTVL.

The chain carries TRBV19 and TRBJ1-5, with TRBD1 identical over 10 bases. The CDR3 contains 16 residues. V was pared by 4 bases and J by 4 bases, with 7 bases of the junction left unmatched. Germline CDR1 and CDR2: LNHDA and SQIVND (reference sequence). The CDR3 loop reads CASSRQGATLNQPQHF. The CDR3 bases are TGTGCCAGTAGTAGACAGGGGGCTACTTTGAATCAGCCCCAGCATTTT.

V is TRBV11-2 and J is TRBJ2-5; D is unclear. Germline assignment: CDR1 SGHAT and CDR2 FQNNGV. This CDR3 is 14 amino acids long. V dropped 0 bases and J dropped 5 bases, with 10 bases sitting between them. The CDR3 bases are TGTGCCAGCAGCTTAGATGAAGGAGAGGAGACCCAGTACTTC. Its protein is CASSLDEGEETQYF.

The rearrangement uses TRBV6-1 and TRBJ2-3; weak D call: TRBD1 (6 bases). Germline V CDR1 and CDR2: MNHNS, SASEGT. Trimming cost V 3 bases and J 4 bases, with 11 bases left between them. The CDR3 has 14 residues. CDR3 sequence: CASSDQGSPDTQYF. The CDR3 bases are TGTGCCAGCAGTGACCAGGGGTCCCCAGATACGCAGTATTTT.

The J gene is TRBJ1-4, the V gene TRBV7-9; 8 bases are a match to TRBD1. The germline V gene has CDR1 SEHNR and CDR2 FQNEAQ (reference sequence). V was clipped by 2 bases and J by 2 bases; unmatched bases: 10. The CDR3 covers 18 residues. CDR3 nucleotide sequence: TGTGCCAGCAGCTTACAATGGGACAGGCGGCAGACTAATGAAAAACTGTTTTTT. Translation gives CASSLQWDRRQTNEKLFF.

CDR3 sequence: CACKTGFSYEQYF. As DNA, the CDR3 is TGTGCCTGCAAGACAGGGTTCTCCTACGAGCAGTACTTC. The chain couples TRBV30 to TRBJ2-7, with 7 bases lining up with TRBD1. V was clipped by 6 bases and J by 0 bases; unmatched bases: 5. This CDR3 region has 13 residues. Germline assignment: CDR1 GTSNPN and CDR2 SVGIG (reference sequence). The whole variable domain, remainder taken from reference TRBV30 and TRBJ2-7, is SQTIHQWPATLVQPVGSPLSLECTVEGTSNPNLYWYRQAAGRGLQLLFYSVGIGQISSEVPQNLSASRPQDRQFILSSKKLLLSDSGFYLCACKTGFSYEQYFGPGTRLTVT.

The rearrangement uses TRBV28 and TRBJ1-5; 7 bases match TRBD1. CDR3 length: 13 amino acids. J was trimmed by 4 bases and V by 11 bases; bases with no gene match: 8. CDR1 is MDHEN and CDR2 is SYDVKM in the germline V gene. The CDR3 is CAHRDRRNQPQHF. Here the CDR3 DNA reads TGTGCCCACCGGGACAGACGTAATCAGCCCCAGCATTTT.